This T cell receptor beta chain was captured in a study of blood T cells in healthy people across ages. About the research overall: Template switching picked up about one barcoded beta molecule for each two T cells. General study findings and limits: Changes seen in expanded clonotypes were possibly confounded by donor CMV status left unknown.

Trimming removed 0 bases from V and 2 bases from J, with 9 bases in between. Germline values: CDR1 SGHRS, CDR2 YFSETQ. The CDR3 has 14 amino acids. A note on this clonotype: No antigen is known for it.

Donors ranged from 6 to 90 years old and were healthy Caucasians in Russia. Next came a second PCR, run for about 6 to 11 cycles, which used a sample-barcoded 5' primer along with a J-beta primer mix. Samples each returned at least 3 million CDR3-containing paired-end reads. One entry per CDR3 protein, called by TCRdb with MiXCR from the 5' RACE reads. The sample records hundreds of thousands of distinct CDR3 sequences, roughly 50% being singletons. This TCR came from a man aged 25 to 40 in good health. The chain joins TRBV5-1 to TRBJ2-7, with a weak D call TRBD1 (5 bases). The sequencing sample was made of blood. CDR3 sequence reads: CASSLEGITYEQYF. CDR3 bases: TGCGCCAGCAGCTTGGAGGGGATAACCTACGAGCAGTACTTC.